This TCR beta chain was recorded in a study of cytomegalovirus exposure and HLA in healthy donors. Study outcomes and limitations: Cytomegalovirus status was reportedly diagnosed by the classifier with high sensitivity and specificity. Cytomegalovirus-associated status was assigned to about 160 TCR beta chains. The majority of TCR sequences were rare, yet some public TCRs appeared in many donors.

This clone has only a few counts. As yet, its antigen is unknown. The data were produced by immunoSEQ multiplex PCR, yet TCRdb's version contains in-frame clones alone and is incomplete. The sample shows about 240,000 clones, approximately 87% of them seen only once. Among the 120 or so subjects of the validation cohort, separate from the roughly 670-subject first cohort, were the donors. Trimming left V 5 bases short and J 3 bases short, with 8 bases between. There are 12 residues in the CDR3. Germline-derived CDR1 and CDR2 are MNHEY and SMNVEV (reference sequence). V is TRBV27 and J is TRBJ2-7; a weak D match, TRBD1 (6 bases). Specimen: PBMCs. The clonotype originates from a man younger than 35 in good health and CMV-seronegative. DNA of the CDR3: TGTGCCAGCAGTCAACAGGGCTACGAGCAGTACTTC. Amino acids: CASSQQGYEQYF.